These T cell receptor beta chains were read from a single sample in a study of OX40 agonist ivuxolimab in advanced cancers. The protocol was immunoSEQ multiplex PCR, while the TCRdb copy is restricted to in-frame clones and leaves out a portion. This sample has some 33,000 clones, with roughly 80% found just once. The sample was CD4+ or CD8+ T cells sorted from blood, taken in a trial of the OX40 agonist ivuxolimab. Receptors originate from an adult with an advanced solid tumor such as melanoma, head and neck, liver or kidney cancer. CDR3s include the opening cysteine and the closing phenylalanine or tryptophan. A D gene is named only where the DNA matches it firmly. Size is stated for part of the rows, as once, few or many counts, or as a class when the clone is expanded.

CASSSAGSEDTQYF	TGTGCCAGCAGCTCCGCCGGGTCCGAAGATACGCAGTATTTT	TRBJ2-3	TRBV5-4	.	.
CAISAVGADTEAFF	TGTGCCATCAGTGCGGTTGGGGCGGACACTGAAGCTTTCTTT	TRBJ1-1	TRBV10-3	.	.
CASSLLRLDRISYNEQFF	TGTGCCAGCAGCTTACTGAGACTAGATAGAATCTCCTACAATGAGCAGTTCTTC	TRBJ2-1	TRBV7-3	.	.
CASSFGSYTDTQYF	TGTGCCAGCAGCTTTGGATCATACACAGATACGCAGTATTTT	TRBJ2-3	TRBV11-2	.	.
CASSLSRDGYTF	TGTGCCAGCAGTTTATCCAGGGATGGCTACACCTTC	TRBJ1-2	TRBV28	.	.
CASSSRLERNEQFF	TGTGCCAGCAGCTCACGACTAGAGAGGAATGAGCAGTTCTTC	TRBJ2-1	TRBV7-9	.	.
CASSLWTGVNTEAFF	TGTGCCAGCAGTTTATGGACAGGGGTAAACACTGAAGCTTTCTTT	TRBJ1-1	TRBV28	.	TRBD1
CASSQDRDSHYNEQFF	TGTGCCAGCAGCCAGGACCGGGACTCCCACTACAATGAGCAGTTCTTC	TRBJ2-1	TRBV7-9	.	.
CASSMDRTQTQYF	TGTGCCAGTAGTATGGACAGGACGCAGACCCAGTACTTC	TRBJ2-5	TRBV19	.	TRBD1
CASSLNRDQPQHF	TGTGCCAGCAGCTTAAATAGGGATCAGCCCCAGCATTTT	TRBJ1-5	TRBV7-2	.	.
CASSQGVAGELFF	TGCGCCAGCAGCCAAGGAGTGGCCGGGGAGCTGTTTTTT	TRBJ2-2	TRBV4-3	.	.
CASSQERLTSYNEQFF	TGCGCCAGCAGCCAAGAGCGGTTGACCTCCTACAATGAGCAGTTCTTC	TRBJ2-1	TRBV4-3	.	.
CASSFDGGRYNEQFF	TGTGCCAGTAGTTTTGATGGAGGCCGCTACAATGAGCAGTTCTTC	TRBJ2-1	TRBV19	.	.
CASSQGRGPGNIQYF	TGCGCCAGCAGCCAAGGTAGGGGGCCTGGTAACATTCAGTACTTC	TRBJ2-4	TRBV4-1	.	TRBD1
CASSPRTSGSSYEQYF	TGTGCCAGCAGCCCAAGGACTAGCGGTTCCTCCTACGAGCAGTACTTC	TRBJ2-7	TRBV5-5	.	TRBD2
CASSPGVNTGELFF	TGTGCCAGCAGCCCGGGCGTGAACACCGGGGAGCTGTTTTTT	TRBJ2-2	TRBV2	.	.
CASSARTGLSFGYTF	TGTGCCAGCAGCGCCCGGACAGGGTTAAGTTTTGGCTACACCTTC	TRBJ1-2	TRBV9	.	TRBD1
CASSKTTGPQETQYF	TGTGCCAGCAGCAAAACTACAGGCCCCCAAGAGACCCAGTACTTC	TRBJ2-5	TRBV7-9	.	.
CASSFLGGETGELFF	TGTGCCAGCAGCTTTCTTGGGGGAGAGACCGGGGAGCTGTTTTTT	TRBJ2-2	TRBV7-2	.	.
CASSLVGGTDTQYF	TGTGCCAGCAGCCTAGTGGGGGGCACAGATACGCAGTATTTT	TRBJ2-3	TRBV14	.	.
CASSPTGSEQYF	TGTGCCAGCAGCCCGACAGGTAGCGAGCAGTACTTC	TRBJ2-7	TRBV5-6	.	.
CASSLQGPNTEAFF	TGCGCCAGCAGCTTACAGGGCCCGAACACTGAAGCTTTCTTT	TRBJ1-1	TRBV5-1	.	.
CASSSERQGSYNEQFF	TGTGCCAGCAGCTCCGAAAGACAGGGCTCCTACAATGAGCAGTTCTTC	TRBJ2-1	TRBV7-9	.	TRBD1
CASSQGSSTDTQYF	TGCGCCAGCAGCCAGGGCTCTAGCACAGATACGCAGTATTTT	TRBJ2-3	TRBV5-1	.	.
CASRKLAGGETGELFF	TGTGCCAGCAGGAAACTAGCGGGAGGTGAAACCGGGGAGCTGTTTTTT	TRBJ2-2	TRBV5-6	.	TRBD2
CASSPRTGGQETQYF	TGTGCCAGCAGCCCTCGGACAGGGGGGCAAGAGACCCAGTACTTC	TRBJ2-5	TRBV2	once	TRBD1
CASSPASSYNSPLHF	TGTGCCAGCAGTCCTGCGAGCTCCTATAATTCACCCCTCCACTTT	TRBJ1-6	TRBV2	.	.
CAWSRGDYEQYF	TGTGCCTGGAGTCGGGGGGACTACGAGCAGTACTTC	TRBJ2-7	TRBV30	.	TRBD2
CASSLPDKLNIQYF	TGTGCCAGCAGTTTACCAGATAAATTAAACATTCAGTACTTC	TRBJ2-4	TRBV28	.	.
CAISDQITDTQYF	TGTGCCATCAGTGATCAAATCACAGATACGCAGTATTTT	TRBJ2-3	TRBV10-3	.	.
CASSMGLSTDTQYF	TGTGCCAGTAGTATGGGCCTTTCCACAGATACGCAGTATTTT	TRBJ2-3	TRBV19	.	.
CASSPVDIFSYEQYF	TGCGCCAGCAGCCCAGTCGACATCTTTTCTTACGAGCAGTACTTC	TRBJ2-7	TRBV5-1	.	.
CAWSLGANGYTF	TGTGCCTGGAGTTTAGGAGCCAATGGCTACACCTTC	TRBJ1-2	TRBV30	.	.
CASSQDLPRGSGRAEQYF	TGCGCCAGCAGCCAAGATCTCCCCCGTGGGAGCGGGAGAGCTGAGCAGTACTTC	TRBJ2-7	TRBV4-3	.	TRBD2
CAGTYSSGGRHSYEQYF	TGTGCCGGGACTTACTCTAGCGGGGGACGTCACTCCTACGAGCAGTACTTC	TRBJ2-7	TRBV9	.	TRBD2
CASKPERTNTEAFF	TGTGCCAGCAAACCCGAGCGGACGAACACTGAAGCTTTCTTT	TRBJ1-1	TRBV13	.	.
CASSFKGDFPRFF	TGTGCCAGCAGTTTCAAGGGGGATTTCCCCCGGTTCTTC	TRBJ2-1	TRBV28	.	.
CAWRGSYGYTF	TGTGCCTGGAGGGGTTCCTATGGCTACACCTTC	TRBJ1-2	TRBV30	.	.
CASSLPSSASSYEQYF	TGTGCCAGCAGCTTACCCTCGAGCGCCTCCTCCTACGAGCAGTACTTC	TRBJ2-7	TRBV11-1	.	.
CASSLLGVPSGNTIYF	TGTGCCAGCAGCTTATTGGGGGTACCCTCTGGAAACACCATATATTTT	TRBJ1-3	TRBV7-2	.	.
CASSEREWGTDTQYF	TGTGCCAGCAGTGAACGGGAGTGGGGCACAGATACGCAGTATTTT	TRBJ2-3	TRBV2	.	.